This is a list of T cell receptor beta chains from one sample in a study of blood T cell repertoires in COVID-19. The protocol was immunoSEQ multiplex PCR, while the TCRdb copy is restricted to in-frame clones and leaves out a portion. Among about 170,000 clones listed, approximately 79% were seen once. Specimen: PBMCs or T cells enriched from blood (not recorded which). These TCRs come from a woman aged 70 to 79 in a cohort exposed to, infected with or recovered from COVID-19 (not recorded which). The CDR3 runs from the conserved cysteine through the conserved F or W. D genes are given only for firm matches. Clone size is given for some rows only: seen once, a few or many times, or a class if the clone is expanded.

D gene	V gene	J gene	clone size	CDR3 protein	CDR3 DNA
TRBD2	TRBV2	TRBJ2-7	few	CASMRLAGNYEQYF	TGTGCCAGCATGAGACTAGCGGGGAACTACGAGCAGTACTTC
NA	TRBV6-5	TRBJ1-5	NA	CASSFINQPQHF	TGTGCCAGCAGTTTTATCAATCAGCCCCAGCATTTT
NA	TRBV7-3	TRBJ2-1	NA	CASSDDSPSYNEQFF	TGTGCCAGCAGCGATGACAGCCCGTCCTACAATGAGCAGTTCTTC
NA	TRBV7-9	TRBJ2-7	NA	CASSLVRGANYEQYF	TGTGCCAGCAGCTTAGTACGGGGGGCGAACTACGAGCAGTACTTC
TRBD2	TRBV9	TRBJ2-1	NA	CASSVAGGSYNEQFF	TGTGCCAGCAGCGTGGCGGGAGGAAGCTACAATGAGCAGTTCTTC
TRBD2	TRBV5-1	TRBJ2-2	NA	CASSLSGTVTGELFF	TGCGCCAGCAGCTTGAGCGGGACGGTAACCGGGGAGCTGTTTTTT
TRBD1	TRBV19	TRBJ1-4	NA	CASSNRLTGSGEKLFF	TGTGCCAGCTCGAACCGATTGACAGGGAGTGGGGAAAAACTGTTTTTT
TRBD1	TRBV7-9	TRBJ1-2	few	CASSLWARGNYGYTF	TGTGCCAGCAGCTTATGGGCCAGGGGGAACTATGGCTACACCTTC
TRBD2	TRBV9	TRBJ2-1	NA	CASSLRLAGVGSYNEQFF	TGTGCCAGCAGCTTAAGACTAGCGGGAGTAGGTTCCTACAATGAGCAGTTCTTC
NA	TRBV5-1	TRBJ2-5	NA	CASSFGTQETQYF	TGCGCCAGCAGCTTCGGGACTCAAGAGACCCAGTACTTC
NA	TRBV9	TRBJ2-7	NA	CASSPGLVSGYEQYF	TGTGCCAGCAGCCCGGGACTCGTATCAGGGTACGAGCAGTACTTC
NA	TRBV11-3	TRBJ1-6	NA	CASSLVSGRNSPLHF	TGTGCCAGCAGCTTAGTTTCAGGGCGTAATTCACCCCTCCACTTT
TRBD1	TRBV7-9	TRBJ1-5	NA	CASSLGQGFQPQHF	TGTGCCAGCAGCTTAGGACAGGGGTTTCAGCCCCAGCATTTT
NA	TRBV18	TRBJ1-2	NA	CASSRQDHGYTF	TGTGCCAGCTCACGACAGGACCATGGCTACACCTTC
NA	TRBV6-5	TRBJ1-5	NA	CASRDINQPQHF	TGTGCCAGCAGGGACATCAATCAGCCCCAGCATTTT
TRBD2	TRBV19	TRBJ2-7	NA	CASSNGTRRLYEQYF	TGTGCCAGTAGTAACGGGACTAGAAGGTTGTACGAGCAGTACTTC
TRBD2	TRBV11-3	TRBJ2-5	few	CASSPTSVETQYF	TGTGCCAGCAGCCCAACTAGCGTGGAGACCCAGTACTTC
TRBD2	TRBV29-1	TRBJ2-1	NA	CSVDSGTSGNYNEQFF	TGCAGCGTTGATTCCGGGACTAGCGGGAACTACAATGAGCAGTTCTTC
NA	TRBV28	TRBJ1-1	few	CASSLGRGTEAFF	TGTGCCAGCAGTTTAGGTCGGGGCACTGAAGCTTTCTTT
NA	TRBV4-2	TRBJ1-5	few	CASSQERGGSGSQHF	TGTGCCAGCAGCCAAGAAAGGGGGGGCAGTGGATCCCAGCATTTT
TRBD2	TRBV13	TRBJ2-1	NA	CASSLRRTSGSDEQFF	TGTGCCAGCAGCTTAAGGCGGACTAGCGGGAGCGATGAGCAGTTCTTC
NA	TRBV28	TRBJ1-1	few	CASTFGGSWMNTEAFF	TGTGCCAGCACCTTCGGGGGGTCTTGGATGAACACTGAAGCTTTCTTT
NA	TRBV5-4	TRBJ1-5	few	CASSFGGGDQPQHF	TGTGCCAGCAGCTTCGGGGGTGGTGATCAGCCCCAGCATTTT
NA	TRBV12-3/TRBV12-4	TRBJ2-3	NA	CASSLFSSDTQYF	TGTGCCAGCAGTTTGTTTTCGTCAGATACGCAGTATTTT
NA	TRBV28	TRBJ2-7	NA	CASGPTYEQYF	TGTGCCAGTGGGCCGACCTACGAGCAGTACTTC
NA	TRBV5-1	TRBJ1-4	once	CASSLGTESTGYEKLFF	TGCGCCAGCAGCTTGGGAACGGAATCGACAGGTTATGAAAAACTGTTTTTT
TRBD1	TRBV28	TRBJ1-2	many	CASSTNRWGSGQGINGYTF	TGTGCCAGCAGTACAAATCGCTGGGGCTCGGGACAGGGAATTAATGGCTACACCTTC
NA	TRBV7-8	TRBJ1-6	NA	CASSLSPDSPLHF	TGTGCCAGCAGCTTGTCCCCGGATTCACCCCTCCACTTT
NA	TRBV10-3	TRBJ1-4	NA	CAIGQQNEKLFF	TGTGCCATTGGACAGCAGAATGAAAAACTGTTTTTT
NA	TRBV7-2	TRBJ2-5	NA	CASSLAWTTETQYF	TGTGCCAGCAGCTTAGCGTGGACTACAGAGACCCAGTACTTC
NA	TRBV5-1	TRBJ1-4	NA	CASSFGQGNEKLFF	TGCGCCAGCAGTTTCGGCCAGGGGAATGAAAAACTGTTTTTT
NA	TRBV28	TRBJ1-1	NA	CASSEAQGNTEAFF	TGTGCCAGCAGTGAAGCTCAGGGGAACACTGAAGCTTTCTTT